This T cell receptor (beta chain) derives from a study of T cells in women clearing cervical HPV infection. Study-level background: Cases' blood sampling followed lesion detection by median about 150 days (90 to 200). Study observations and caveats: CIN3+ cases had significantly higher TCR richness than controls; evenness did not differ. Richness differences could reflect unmeasured T-cell content per sample.

V gave up 3 bases and J gave up 2 bases; unmatched junction bases: 5. CDR3 size: 17 residues. The germline V gene encodes CDR1 SNHLY and CDR2 FYNNEI. Here immunoSEQ multiplex PCR was the method, and the copy in TCRdb shows in-frame clones only, minus some. The repertoire table contains roughly 20,000 clones. About this clone itself: Its antigen is undetermined. The read stops 3 residues short of the end of the CDR3; the missing end is completed from the germline J gene.

This TCR was recovered from a woman between 18 and 75 years old with a cervical HPV16 infection that either progressed to CIN3+ or cleared (not recorded which). V is TRBV2 and J is TRBJ2-6; 9 nucleotides agree with TRBD1. The sequencing sample was made of blood buffy coat. CDR3 residues: CASSDDRGEAGANVLTF. Partial CDR3 DNA: TGTGCCAGCAGTGACGACAGGGGGGAAGCTGGGGCCAACGTC.